This T cell receptor beta chain came from a study of blood T cell repertoires in COVID-19. Turning to the study itself: T cells, B-cell-depleted T cells, or PBMCs provided the cDNA or gDNA that served as material.

V was pared by 7 bases and J by 3 bases, with 3 bases of the junction left unmatched. The germline V gene has CDR1 SNHLY and CDR2 FYNNEI. The CDR3 runs to 14 residues. Original analysis: How many nucleated cells were present was estimated from reference gene primer amplification. This table comes from immunoSEQ multiplex PCR, and its TCRdb copy is limited to in-frame clones, with some not included. V and J calls and clone size are copied from that table; D and trimming were computed from the DNA. This table has around 300,000 clones, roughly 91% appearing once. The sequence was collected from a man in his fifties with active or convalescent COVID-19. The sample consisted of peripheral blood. This sequence joins TRBV2 and TRBJ2-7; 13 nucleotides match TRBD2. CDR3 nucleotide sequence: TGTGCCAGCACTAGGACTAGCGGGAGCTACGAGCAGTACTTC. Translated: CASTRTSGSYEQYF.